This entry lists 9 T cell receptor beta chains sequenced from one sample in a study of graft-versus-host responses after intestinal transplantation. Their recognized antigens are unknown. TCRdb keeps only in-frame clones here, not all; method: immunoSEQ multiplex PCR. Of 90,000 to 130,000 clones in the sample, around 94% were seen once. Source: unstimulated CD4+ T cells sorted from spleen or lymph node cells, taken before transplant. These receptors all come from a human donor who was the organ donor for an intestinal transplant.

The chain has TRBV6-6 and TRBJ1-2; D is uncertain. Germline CDR1 reads MNHNY; CDR2 reads SVGAGI (reference sequence). The V gene lost 2 bases and the J gene lost 1 base, with 8 bases spanning the gap. The CDR3 loop spans 14 amino acids. DNA of the CDR3: TGTGCCAGCAGTTACGGTTGGGTTAACTATGGCTACACCTTC. This codes for CASSYGWVNYGYTF.

CDR3 DNA: TGTGCCAGCAGCCCCTTAGTAGGGGGCCTGGGTGGAAACACCATATATTTT. Its translation: CASSPLVGGLGGNTIYF. V and J are TRBV9 and TRBJ1-3; 7 bases match TRBD1. The CDR3 loop spans 17 amino acids. Germline V lookup: CDR1 SGDLS, CDR2 YYNGEE. V lost 4 bases, J lost 3 bases, and 13 bases stayed unmatched.

Here the CDR3 reads CASSPRQGRNYEQYF. The CDR3 bases are TGTGCCAGCTCACCGCGACAGGGCAGAAACTACGAGCAGTACTTC. This sequence joins TRBV18 and TRBJ2-7; 7 nucleotides agree with TRBD1. V was pared by 3 bases and J by 3 bases, with 8 bases of the junction left unmatched. Germline V gives CDR1 KGHSH, CDR2 LQKENI. CDR3 length: 15 amino acids.

The chain combines TRBV10-1 with TRBJ1-4, with 8 positions matching TRBD1. V was clipped by 5 bases and J by 4 bases; unmatched bases: 3. Germline V CDR1 and CDR2: WNHNN, SYGVQD (reference sequence). This CDR3 has 14 amino acids. The CDR3 bases are TGCGCCAGCAGTCCCGGGACAGGTAATGAAAAACTGTTTTTT. It yields the protein CASSPGTGNEKLFF.

V and J are TRBV6-5 and TRBJ1-3, with 8 bases lining up with TRBD1. The CDR3 is 15 residues long. CDR1 and CDR2 (germline): MNHEY, SVGAGI. V was clipped by 6 bases and J by 0 bases; unmatched bases: 4. Written as DNA, the CDR3 is TGTGCCAGCAGCCTGGACAGGGACTCTGGAAACACCATATATTTT. This gives the protein CASSLDRDSGNTIYF.

This clone was observed once. The chain joins TRBV9 to TRBJ1-1, with a tentative D call TRBD1 (5 bases). Trimming removed 3 bases at V and 4 bases at J, with 16 bases between. This CDR3 has 15 residues. Germline V gene data show CDR1 as SGDLS and CDR2 as YYNGEE. DNA for the CDR3: TGTGCCAGCAGCGCCGAGGGGTTAGGAGGCACTGAAGCTTTCTTT. Translation gives CASSAEGLGGTEAFF.

The V call is TRBV5-4, the J call TRBJ2-7; 10 positions match TRBD1. Trimming took 0 bases from V and 4 from J; bases not matched to a gene: 1. This CDR3 has 14 residues. The V gene's germline CDR1 is SGHNT and CDR2 YYREEE (reference sequence). The chain's CDR3 is CASSLGGQGYEQYF. CDR3 bases: TGTGCCAGCAGCTTGGGGGGACAGGGGTACGAGCAGTACTTC.

This chain connects TRBV6-1 to TRBJ2-1; 9 nucleotides line up with TRBD2. The CDR3 runs 14 residues. Germline V lookup: CDR1 MNHNS, CDR2 SASEGT. V was clipped by 8 bases and J by 3 bases; unmatched bases: 5. The CDR3: CASRRLAVYNEQFF. CDR3 nucleotide sequence: TGTGCCAGCCGACGACTAGCGGTCTACAATGAGCAGTTCTTC.

The genes are TRBV5-4 and TRBJ2-2; 9 bases match TRBD2. V shed 0 bases, J shed 1 base, and the junction held 4 bases outside the gene matches. CDR3 length: 17 amino acids. Germline lookup yields CDR1 SGHNT and CDR2 YYREEE (reference sequence). CDR3: CASSLGATSGNTGELFF. CDR3 in DNA: TGTGCCAGCAGCTTGGGTGCGACTAGCGGGAACACCGGGGAGCTGTTTTTT.